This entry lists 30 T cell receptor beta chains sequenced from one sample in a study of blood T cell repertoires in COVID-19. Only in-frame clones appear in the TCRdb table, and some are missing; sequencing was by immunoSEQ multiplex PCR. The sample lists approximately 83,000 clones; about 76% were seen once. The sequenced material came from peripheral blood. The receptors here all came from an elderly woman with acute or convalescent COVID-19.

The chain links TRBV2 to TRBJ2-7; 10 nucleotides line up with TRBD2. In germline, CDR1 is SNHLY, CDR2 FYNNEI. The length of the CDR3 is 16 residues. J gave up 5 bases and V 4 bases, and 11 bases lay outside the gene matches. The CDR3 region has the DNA TGTGCCAGCAGTGGGAGTCTAGCGGGAGTTATGAACGAGCAGTACTTC. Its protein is CASSGSLAGVMNEQYF.

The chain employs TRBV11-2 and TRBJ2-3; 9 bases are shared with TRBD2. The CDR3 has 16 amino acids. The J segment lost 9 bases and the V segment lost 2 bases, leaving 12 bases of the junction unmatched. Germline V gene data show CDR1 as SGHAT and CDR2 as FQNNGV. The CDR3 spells CASSLWASGDIKTQYF. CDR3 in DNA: TGTGCCAGCAGCTTATGGGCTAGCGGGGACATTAAAACGCAGTATTTT.

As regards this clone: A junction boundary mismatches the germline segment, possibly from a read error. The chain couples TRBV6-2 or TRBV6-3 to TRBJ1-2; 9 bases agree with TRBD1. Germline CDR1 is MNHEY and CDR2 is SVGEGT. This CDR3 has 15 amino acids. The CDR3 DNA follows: TGTGCCAGCAATTACGGTGGGACAGGGAACTATGGCTACACCTTC. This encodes CASNYGGTGNYGYTF.

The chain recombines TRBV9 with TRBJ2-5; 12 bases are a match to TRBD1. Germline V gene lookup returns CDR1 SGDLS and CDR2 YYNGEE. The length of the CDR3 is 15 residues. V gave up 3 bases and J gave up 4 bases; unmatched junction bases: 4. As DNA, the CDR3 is TGTGCCAGCAGCGCTGGGACAGGGGGCTTAGAGACCCAGTACTTC. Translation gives CASSAGTGGLETQYF.

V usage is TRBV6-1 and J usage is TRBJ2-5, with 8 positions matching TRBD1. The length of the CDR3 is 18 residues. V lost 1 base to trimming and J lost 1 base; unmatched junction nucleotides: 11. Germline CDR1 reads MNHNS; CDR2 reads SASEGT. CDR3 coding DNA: TGTGCCAGCAGTGAAGGACTTCAGGGGGCGGGCATCCAAGAGACCCAGTACTTC. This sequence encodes CASSEGLQGAGIQETQYF.

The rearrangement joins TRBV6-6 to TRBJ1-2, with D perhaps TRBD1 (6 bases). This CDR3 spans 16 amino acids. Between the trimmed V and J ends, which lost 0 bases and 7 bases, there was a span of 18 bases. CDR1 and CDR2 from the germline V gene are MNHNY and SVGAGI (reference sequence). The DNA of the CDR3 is TGTGCCAGCAGTTACTCGGAGGTCAGGGGTGATCGTGGCTACACCTTC. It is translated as CASSYSEVRGDRGYTF.

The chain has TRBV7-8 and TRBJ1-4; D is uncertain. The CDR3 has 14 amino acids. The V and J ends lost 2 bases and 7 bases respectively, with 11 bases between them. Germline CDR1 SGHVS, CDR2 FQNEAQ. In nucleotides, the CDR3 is TGTGCCAGCAGCTTACAAACCGGGAGTGAAAAACTGTTTTTT. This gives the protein CASSLQTGSEKLFF.

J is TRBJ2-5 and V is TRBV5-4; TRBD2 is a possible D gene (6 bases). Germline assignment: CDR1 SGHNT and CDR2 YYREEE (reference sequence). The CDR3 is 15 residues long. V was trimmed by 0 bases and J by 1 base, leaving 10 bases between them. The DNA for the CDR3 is TGTGCCAGCAGCTTGGGGGGACTGCGCCAAGAGACCCAGTACTTC. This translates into CASSLGGLRQETQYF.

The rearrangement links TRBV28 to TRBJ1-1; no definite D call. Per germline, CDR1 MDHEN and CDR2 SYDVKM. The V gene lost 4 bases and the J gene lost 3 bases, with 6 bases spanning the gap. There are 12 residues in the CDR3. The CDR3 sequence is CASSSRDTEAFF. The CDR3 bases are TGTGCCAGCAGTTCCCGGGACACTGAAGCTTTCTTT.

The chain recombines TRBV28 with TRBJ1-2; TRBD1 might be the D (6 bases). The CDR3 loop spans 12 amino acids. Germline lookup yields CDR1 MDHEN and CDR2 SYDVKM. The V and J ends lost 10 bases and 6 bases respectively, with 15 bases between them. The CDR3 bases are TGTGCCAATCAGGGGCCCGCTGATGGCTACACCTTC. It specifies CANQGPADGYTF.

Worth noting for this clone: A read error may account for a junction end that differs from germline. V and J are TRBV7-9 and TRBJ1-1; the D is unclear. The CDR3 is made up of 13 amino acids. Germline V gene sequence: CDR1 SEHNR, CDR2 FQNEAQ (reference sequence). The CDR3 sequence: CARSFSQPAEAFF. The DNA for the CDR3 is TGTGCCCGCAGCTTTTCACAGCCCGCTGAAGCTTTCTTT.

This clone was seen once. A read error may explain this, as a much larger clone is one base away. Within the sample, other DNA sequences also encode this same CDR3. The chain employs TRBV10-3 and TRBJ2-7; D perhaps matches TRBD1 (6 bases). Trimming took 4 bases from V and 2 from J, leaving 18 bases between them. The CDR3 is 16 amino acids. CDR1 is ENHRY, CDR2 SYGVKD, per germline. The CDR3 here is CAISGGSGGATYEQYF. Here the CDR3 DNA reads TGTGCCATCAGTGGAGGGAGTGGGGGCGCCACCTACGAGCAGTACTTC.

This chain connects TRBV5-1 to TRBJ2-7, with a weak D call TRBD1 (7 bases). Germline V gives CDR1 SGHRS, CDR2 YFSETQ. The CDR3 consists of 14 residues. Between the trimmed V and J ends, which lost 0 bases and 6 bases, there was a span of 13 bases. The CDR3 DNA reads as TGCGCCAGCAGCTTGGAGGGGGCGGGGATCGAGCAGTACTTC. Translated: CASSLEGAGIEQYF.

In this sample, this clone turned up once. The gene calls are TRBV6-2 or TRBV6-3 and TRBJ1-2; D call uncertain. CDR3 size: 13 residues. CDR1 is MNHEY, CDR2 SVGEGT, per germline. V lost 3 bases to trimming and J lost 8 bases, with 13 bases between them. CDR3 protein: CASSYLGTYGYTF. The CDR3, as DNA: TGTGCCAGCAGTTATCTGGGCACGTACGGCTACACCTTC.

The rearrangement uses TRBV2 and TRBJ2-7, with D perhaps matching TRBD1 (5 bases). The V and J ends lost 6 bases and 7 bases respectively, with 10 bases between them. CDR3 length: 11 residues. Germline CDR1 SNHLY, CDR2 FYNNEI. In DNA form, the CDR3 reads TGTGCCAGCAGCTTGACAGAGGAGCAGTACTTC. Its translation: CASSLTEEQYF.

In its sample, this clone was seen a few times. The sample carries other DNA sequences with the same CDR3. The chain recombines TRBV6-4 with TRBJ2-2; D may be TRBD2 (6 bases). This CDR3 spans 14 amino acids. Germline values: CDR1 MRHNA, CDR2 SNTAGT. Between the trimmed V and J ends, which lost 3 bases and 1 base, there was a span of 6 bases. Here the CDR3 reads CASSEGLNTGELFF. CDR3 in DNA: TGTGCCAGCAGTGAGGGACTGAACACCGGGGAGCTGTTTTTT.

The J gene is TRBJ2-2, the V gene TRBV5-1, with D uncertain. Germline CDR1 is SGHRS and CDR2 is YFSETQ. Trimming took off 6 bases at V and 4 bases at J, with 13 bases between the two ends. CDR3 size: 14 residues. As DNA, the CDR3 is TGCGCCAGCAAAGTCACGGTTATCACCGGGGAGCTGTTTTTT. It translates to CASKVTVITGELFF.

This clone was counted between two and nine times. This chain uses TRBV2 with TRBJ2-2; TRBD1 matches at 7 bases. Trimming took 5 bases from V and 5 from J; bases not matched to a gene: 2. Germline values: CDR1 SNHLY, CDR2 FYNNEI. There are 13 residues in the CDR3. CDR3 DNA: TGTGCCAGCAGTACGGACAGGACCGGGGAGCTGTTTTTT. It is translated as CASSTDRTGELFF.

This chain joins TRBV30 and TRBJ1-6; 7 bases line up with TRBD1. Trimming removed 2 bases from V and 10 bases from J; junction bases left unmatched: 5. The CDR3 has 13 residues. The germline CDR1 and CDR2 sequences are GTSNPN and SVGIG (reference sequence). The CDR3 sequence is CAWSRDRRSPLHF. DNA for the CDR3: TGTGCCTGGAGTAGGGACAGAAGATCACCCCTCCACTTT.

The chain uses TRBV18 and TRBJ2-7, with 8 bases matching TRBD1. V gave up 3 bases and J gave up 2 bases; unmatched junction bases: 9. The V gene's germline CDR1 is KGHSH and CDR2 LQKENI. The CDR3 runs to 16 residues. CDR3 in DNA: TGTGCCAGCTCACCGGACAGGGTAATATTGGCCTACGAGCAGTACTTC. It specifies CASSPDRVILAYEQYF.

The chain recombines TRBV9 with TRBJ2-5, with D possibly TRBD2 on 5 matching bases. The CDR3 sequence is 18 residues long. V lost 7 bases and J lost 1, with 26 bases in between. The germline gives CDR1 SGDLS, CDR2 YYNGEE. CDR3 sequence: CASRLSDFRRLGQETQYF. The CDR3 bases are TGTGCCAGCCGTTTATCGGACTTTCGACGGTTGGGCCAAGAGACCCAGTACTTC.

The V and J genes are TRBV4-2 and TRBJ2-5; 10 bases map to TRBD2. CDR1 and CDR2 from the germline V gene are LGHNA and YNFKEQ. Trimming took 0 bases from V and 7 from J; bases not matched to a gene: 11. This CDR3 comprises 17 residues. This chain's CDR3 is CASSQETPAGGLGTQYF. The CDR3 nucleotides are TGTGCCAGCAGCCAAGAGACACCAGCGGGAGGGCTAGGGACCCAGTACTTC.

CDR3 DNA sequence: TGTGCCAGCTCACCACCGGGGCAGGACCTTAACTATGGCTACACCTTC. Protein: CASSPPGQDLNYGYTF. The chain links TRBV18 to TRBJ1-2; a possible D gene is TRBD1 (5 bases). CDR3 size: 16 residues. The V and J ends lost 0 bases and 1 base respectively, with 12 bases between them. Germline loops: CDR1 KGHSH, CDR2 LQKENI.

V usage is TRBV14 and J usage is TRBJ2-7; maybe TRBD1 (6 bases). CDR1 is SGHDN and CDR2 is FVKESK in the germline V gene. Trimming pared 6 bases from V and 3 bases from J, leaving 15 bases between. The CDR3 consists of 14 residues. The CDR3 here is CASSPLGAGYEQYF. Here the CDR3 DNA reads TGTGCCAGCAGTCCCCTGGGGGCCGGCTACGAGCAGTACTTC.

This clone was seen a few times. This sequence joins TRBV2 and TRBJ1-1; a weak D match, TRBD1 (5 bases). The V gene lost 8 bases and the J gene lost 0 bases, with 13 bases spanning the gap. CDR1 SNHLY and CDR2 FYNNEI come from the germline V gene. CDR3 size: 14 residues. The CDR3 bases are TGTGCCAGCGACCGAACGACAGTGAACACTGAAGCTTTCTTT. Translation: CASDRTTVNTEAFF.

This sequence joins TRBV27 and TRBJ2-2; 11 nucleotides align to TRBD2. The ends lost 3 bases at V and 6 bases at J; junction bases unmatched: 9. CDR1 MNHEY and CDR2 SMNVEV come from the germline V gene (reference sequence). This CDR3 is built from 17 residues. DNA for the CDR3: TGTGCCAGCAGTTTGGAGACTGGGACTAGCGGTCCCGGGGAGCTGTTTTTT. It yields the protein CASSLETGTSGPGELFF.

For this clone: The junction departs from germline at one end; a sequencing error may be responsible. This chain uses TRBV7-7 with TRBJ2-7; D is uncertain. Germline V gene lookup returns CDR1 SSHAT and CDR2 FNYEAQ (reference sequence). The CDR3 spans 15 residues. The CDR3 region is CASSPHGEATYEQYF. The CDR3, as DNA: TGTGCTAGCAGCCCCCACGGTGAGGCGACCTACGAGCAGTACTTC. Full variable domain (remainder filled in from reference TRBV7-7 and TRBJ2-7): GAGVSQSPRYKVTKRGQDVTLRCDPISSHATLYWYQQALGQGPEFLTYFNYEAQPDKSGLPSDRFSAERPEGSISTLTIQRTEQRDSAMYRCASSPHGEATYEQYFGPGTRLTVT.

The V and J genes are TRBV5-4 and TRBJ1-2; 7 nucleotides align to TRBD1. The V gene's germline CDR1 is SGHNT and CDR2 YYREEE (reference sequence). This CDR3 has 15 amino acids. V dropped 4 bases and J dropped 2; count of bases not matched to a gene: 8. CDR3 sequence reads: CASSIGRGQNYGYTF. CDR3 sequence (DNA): TGTGCCAGCAGCATAGGAAGGGGGCAAAACTATGGCTACACCTTC.

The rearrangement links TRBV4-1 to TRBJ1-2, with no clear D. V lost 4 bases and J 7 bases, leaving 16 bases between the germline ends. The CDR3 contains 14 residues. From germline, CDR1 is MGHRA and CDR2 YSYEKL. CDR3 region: CASSPQTSGRGYTF. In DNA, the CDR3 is TGCGCCAGCAGCCCCCAGACGTCAGGCCGTGGCTACACCTTC.

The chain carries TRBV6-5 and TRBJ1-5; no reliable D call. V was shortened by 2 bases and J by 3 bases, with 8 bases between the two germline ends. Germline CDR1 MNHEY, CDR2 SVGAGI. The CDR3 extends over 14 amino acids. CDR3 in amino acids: CASSYRRDNQPQHF. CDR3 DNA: TGTGCCAGCAGTTACAGGCGGGACAATCAGCCCCAGCATTTT.